Presented here are 28 T cell receptor beta chains from one specimen sequenced in a study of blood T cell repertoires in COVID-19. Sequencing used immunoSEQ multiplex PCR; TCRdb keeps in-frame clones, though not all of them. The sample includes about 400,000 clones, 65% to 90% of them seen just once. Sequenced: peripheral blood. The receptors come from a woman aged 55-70 years with COVID-19, enrolled during active disease.

The chain uses TRBV3-1 (or the pseudogene TRBV3-2) and TRBJ2-3; TRBD2 agrees at 10 bases. Germline loops: CDR1 LGHDT, CDR2 YNNKEL (reference sequence). The ends lost 4 bases at V and 9 bases at J; junction bases unmatched: 4. This CDR3 has 13 amino acids. Here the CDR3 reads CASSLGLAETQYF. CDR3 coding DNA: TGTGCCAGCAGCCTCGGACTAGCGGAGACGCAGTATTTT.

This chain links TRBV3-1 (or the pseudogene TRBV3-2) with TRBJ1-2; possibly TRBD1 for D (5 bases). The germline V gene encodes CDR1 LGHDT and CDR2 YNNKEL (reference sequence). The CDR3 totals 15 residues. V was clipped by 1 base and J by 6 bases, with 15 bases between them. The CDR3 loop is CASSQGWRGVDGYTF. As DNA, the CDR3 is TGTGCCAGCAGCCAAGGATGGAGGGGTGTTGATGGCTACACCTTC.

This clone was observed once. The chain joins TRBV18 to TRBJ1-1; D not certain. V was clipped by 2 bases and J by 0 bases, with 13 bases between them. In germline, CDR1 is KGHSH, CDR2 LQKENI. CDR3 size: 16 residues. The CDR3 DNA reads TGTGCCAGCTCACCAGGTCGGTTGAGTCTGAACACTGAAGCTTTCTTT. This encodes CASSPGRLSLNTEAFF.

This chain joins TRBV5-4 and TRBJ1-6; TRBD1 agrees at 9 bases. From germline, CDR1 is SGHNT and CDR2 YYREEE (reference sequence). J lost 9 bases, V lost 0 bases, and 4 bases had no gene match. CDR3 length: 15 residues. The CDR3 sequence: CASSLETGGGSPLHF. In DNA, the CDR3 is TGTGCCAGCAGCTTGGAAACAGGGGGCGGTTCACCCCTCCACTTT.

This clone was seen a handful of times. This sequence joins TRBV5-6 and TRBJ2-7; D is unresolved. This CDR3 comprises 12 residues. The germline gives CDR1 SGHDT, CDR2 YYEEEE. The V and J ends lost 4 bases and 5 bases respectively, with 10 bases between them. CDR3 amino acids: CASSQNDNEQYF. Written as DNA, the CDR3 is TGTGCCAGCAGCCAAAATGACAACGAGCAGTACTTC.

This chain connects TRBV6-5 to TRBJ1-2; no clear D gene. V was pared by 5 bases and J by 6 bases, with 13 bases between. The length of the CDR3 is 13 residues. Looked up from germline, CDR1 is MNHEY and CDR2 is SVGAGI. The CDR3 reads CASSLPGPDGYTF. Here the CDR3 DNA reads TGTGCCAGCAGTCTCCCGGGTCCGGATGGCTACACCTTC.

J is TRBJ2-2 and V is TRBV14; perhaps TRBD2 as D (5 bases). The CDR3 runs to 18 residues. Deletions cut 0 bases from V and 1 base from J, with 15 bases between. Germline CDR1 and CDR2: SGHDN and FVKESK. CDR3 in amino acids: CASSQDRYMGRNTGELFF. CDR3 in DNA: TGTGCCAGCAGCCAAGATCGTTACATGGGGAGGAACACCGGGGAGCTGTTTTTT. Looking up the rest from reference TRBV14 and TRBJ2-2 gives the full variable domain: EAGVTQFPSHSVIEKGQTVTLRCDPISGHDNLYWYRRVMGKEIKFLLHFVKESKQDESGMPNNRFLAERTGGTYSTLKVQPAELEDSGVYFCASSQDRYMGRNTGELFFGEGSRLTVL.

This chain joins TRBV9 and TRBJ1-1, with D possibly TRBD1 on 5 matching bases. With 3 bases removed from V and 2 bases from J, the gap between germline ends came to 17 bases. CDR1 SGDLS and CDR2 YYNGEE come from the germline V gene. The CDR3 is 16 residues long. CDR3 DNA: TGTGCCAGCAGCGCACTACCGGGACTCCTAAACACTGAAGCTTTCTTT. This codes for CASSALPGLLNTEAFF.

The rearrangement joins TRBV5-4 to TRBJ1-2; D is unresolved. The germline gives CDR1 SGHNT, CDR2 YYREEE (reference sequence). The V and J ends lost 3 bases and 2 bases respectively, with 2 bases between them. The CDR3 extends over 11 amino acids. The CDR3, as DNA: TGTGCCAGCAGCTCGAACTATGGCTACACCTTC. This sequence encodes CASSSNYGYTF.

The chain joins TRBV18 to TRBJ1-4; no clear D gene. The V gene lost 4 bases and the J gene lost 4 bases, with 7 bases spanning the gap. The CDR3 is 13 amino acids. Germline V gene data show CDR1 as KGHSH and CDR2 as LQKENI. The CDR3 DNA is TGTGCCAGCTCACTGGAGATTAATGAAAAACTGTTTTTT. Amino acids: CASSLEINEKLFF. Full variable domain (remainder filled in from reference TRBV18 and TRBJ1-4): NAGVMQNPRHLVRRRGQEARLRCSPMKGHSHVYWYRQLPEEGLKFMVYLQKENIIDESGMPKERFSAEFPKEGPSILRIQQVVRGDSAAYFCASSLEINEKLFFGSGTQLSVL.

The chain has TRBV7-6 and TRBJ1-2; D uncertain. Per the germline V gene, CDR1 is SGHVS and CDR2 is FNYEAQ. The length of the CDR3 is 13 residues. Between the trimmed V and J ends, which lost 5 bases and 6 bases, there was a span of 13 bases. CDR3 bases: TGTGCCAGCAGCGCCGGTGGTGGAGATGGCTACACCTTC. Translating it yields CASSAGGGDGYTF.

The V and J genes are TRBV7-9 and TRBJ2-3; 13 bases are shared with TRBD2. The CDR3 runs 14 residues. CDR1 SEHNR and CDR2 FQNEAQ come from the germline V gene (reference sequence). V lost 5 bases to trimming and J lost 8 bases; unmatched junction nucleotides: 4. The DNA of the CDR3 is TGTGCCAGCAGCCCCACTAGCGGGGGGGGTACGCAGTATTTT. This sequence encodes CASSPTSGGGTQYF.

This rearrangement joins TRBV11-1 to TRBJ2-3; 9 bases line up with TRBD2. Germline trimming cut 1 base from V and 2 bases from J; bases unmatched to any gene: 4. CDR3 size: 16 residues. The germline gives CDR1 SGHAT, CDR2 FQDESV (reference sequence). Written as DNA, the CDR3 is TGTGCCAGCAGCTTAGTCGCGGGGGGGCCCACAGATACGCAGTATTTT. The encoded protein is CASSLVAGGPTDTQYF.

This chain connects TRBV16 to TRBJ2-1, with a tentative D call TRBD1 (5 bases). Trimming removed 1 base from V and 7 bases from J, with 11 bases in between. Germline CDR1 and CDR2: KGHSY and FQNENV. The CDR3 totals 14 residues. CDR3 bases: TGTGCCAGCAGCCAATACTCTGGGGCTAATGAGCAGTTCTTC. Translating gives CASSQYSGANEQFF.

The V call is TRBV6-5, the J call TRBJ1-1, with D possibly being TRBD1 (6 bases). Germline lookup yields CDR1 MNHEY and CDR2 SVGAGI. V was shortened by 6 bases and J by 3 bases, with 14 bases between the two germline ends. CDR3 length equals 14 residues. DNA for the CDR3: TGTGCCAGCAGAGGGGGAATTGGGTACACTGAAGCTTTCTTT. It is translated as CASRGGIGYTEAFF.

This clone was recorded only once. J is TRBJ2-3 and V is TRBV5-6; D may be TRBD2 (5 bases). V gave up 4 bases and J gave up 0 bases, with 18 bases separating them. The V gene's germline CDR1 is SGHDT and CDR2 YYEEEE. This CDR3 contains 17 residues. The CDR3 here is CASSPNPRTRSTDTQYF. DNA of the CDR3: TGTGCCAGCAGCCCCAACCCTAGGACTCGAAGCACAGATACGCAGTATTTT.

The chain links TRBV7-8 to TRBJ1-2; 8 positions agree with TRBD1. Germline trimming cut 6 bases from V and 5 bases from J; bases unmatched to any gene: 14. The CDR3 consists of 16 residues. Germline-derived CDR1 and CDR2 are SGHVS and FQNEAQ. CDR3 sequence: CASRKGTGESPYGYTF. CDR3 sequence (DNA): TGTGCCAGCAGGAAAGGGACAGGAGAAAGTCCGTATGGCTACACCTTC.

This chain joins TRBV11-3 and TRBJ2-7; TRBD2 agrees at 8 bases. V was clipped by 5 bases and J by 2 bases; unmatched bases: 8. Germline V gives CDR1 SGHNT, CDR2 YENEEA. The CDR3 runs to 15 residues. The CDR3 DNA follows: TGTGCCAGCAGCGTGAGCGGGGGTGCCGCCTACGAGCAGTACTTC. This encodes CASSVSGGAAYEQYF.

As for this clone: Other DNA sequences in this specimen translate into the identical CDR3. CDR3 region: CASSRTGQGNTEAFF. The CDR3 DNA reads as TGTGCCAGCAGCCGAACGGGACAGGGAAACACTGAAGCTTTCTTT. The rearrangement joins TRBV5-8 to TRBJ1-1; 9 nucleotides agree with TRBD1. The trim removed 4 bases at V and 2 bases at J, leaving 6 bases unmatched. CDR1 is SGHTS and CDR2 is YDEGEE in the germline V gene. CDR3 size: 15 residues.

This sequence joins TRBV24-1 and TRBJ2-5, with 7 bases that match TRBD2. The germline V gene has CDR1 KGHDR and CDR2 SFDVKD. This CDR3 has 14 amino acids. J was trimmed by 1 base and V by 7 bases; bases with no gene match: 5. CDR3 loop: CATSPSGGQETQYF. In nucleotides, the CDR3 is TGTGCCACCAGCCCGTCGGGGGGCCAAGAGACCCAGTACTTC.

A word on this clone: The conserved phenylalanine or tryptophan is not found at the CDR3 terminus, so this likely reflects a read error. The limits of the CDR3 on the DNA are not certain, so only TCRdb's listed CDR3 is given. This rearrangement joins TRBV19 to TRBJ1-3; the table's D call, TRBD1, was not checked against the DNA. Germline assignment: CDR1 LNHDA and CDR2 SQIVND (reference sequence). With termini counted, the CDR3 has 8 amino acids. The CDR3 protein is CATQGLSG.

V is TRBV12-3 or TRBV12-4 and J is TRBJ1-2; TRBD1 aligns across 7 bases. The V segment lost 4 bases and the J segment 4 bases; nucleotides outside the gene matches: 3. This CDR3 region has 13 residues. CDR3 nucleotide sequence: TGTGCCAGCAGTTGGGGACAGATCTATGGCTACACCTTC. Translating it yields CASSWGQIYGYTF.

There are a few counts of this clone. This chain joins TRBV4-1 and TRBJ1-2; no definite D call. CDR1 and CDR2 from the germline V gene are MGHRA and YSYEKL. V was cut by 0 bases and J by 5 bases, with 13 bases left in between. The CDR3 runs to 15 residues. CDR3 residues: CASSQDRTAGYGYTF. The CDR3 DNA follows: TGCGCCAGCAGCCAAGATCGTACGGCGGGGTATGGCTACACCTTC.

Turning to this clone: This same CDR3 is encoded by further DNA sequences in the sample. The rearrangement uses TRBV5-1 and TRBJ1-1; TRBD1 might be the D (5 bases). The V gene's germline CDR1 is SGHRS and CDR2 YFSETQ. The CDR3 is 13 residues long. The V gene lost 4 bases and the J gene lost 1 base, with 8 bases spanning the gap. The CDR3 nucleotides read TGCGCCAGCAGCGCCGACAGGAACACTGAAGCTTTCTTT. Its protein product is CASSADRNTEAFF.

The genes are TRBV5-4 and TRBJ1-4, with a weak D call TRBD1 (6 bases). Deletions cut 0 bases from V and 4 bases from J, with 10 bases between. Per the germline V gene, CDR1 is SGHNT and CDR2 is YYREEE (reference sequence). The CDR3 runs to 15 residues. In nucleotides, the CDR3 is TGTGCCAGCAGCTTGGGGGGACAAGATAATGAAAAACTGTTTTTT. This gives the protein CASSLGGQDNEKLFF.

The V gene is TRBV7-2, the J gene TRBJ1-1; TRBD1 is a possible D gene (5 bases). The CDR3 sequence is 15 residues long. Trimming removed 1 base from V and 6 bases from J, with 15 bases in between. Looked up from germline, CDR1 is SGHTA and CDR2 is FQGNSA. The DNA of the CDR3 is TGTGCCAGCAGCTTAGTTCAGGGAGGGCGCCCTGAAGCTTTCTTT. Translated: CASSLVQGGRPEAFF.

The chain combines TRBV5-1 with TRBJ1-3, with D possibly TRBD1 on 5 matching bases. Trimming removed 3 bases at V and 2 bases at J, with 12 bases between. Per the germline V gene, CDR1 is SGHRS and CDR2 is YFSETQ. There are 15 residues in the CDR3. This CDR3 reads CASSSAGDTGNTIYF. The CDR3 DNA is TGCGCCAGCAGCTCCGCGGGGGATACTGGAAACACCATATATTTT.

CDR3 in amino acids: CASSLLSGTHSYEQYF. The CDR3 nucleotides read TGCGCCAGCAGCTTGCTGTCGGGGACACACTCCTACGAGCAGTACTTC. The chain is built from TRBV5-1 and TRBJ2-7; tentative D call: TRBD1 (6 bases). CDR1 SGHRS and CDR2 YFSETQ come from the germline V gene. The CDR3 is 16 amino acids. Trimming took 1 base from V and 0 from J, leaving 14 bases between them.